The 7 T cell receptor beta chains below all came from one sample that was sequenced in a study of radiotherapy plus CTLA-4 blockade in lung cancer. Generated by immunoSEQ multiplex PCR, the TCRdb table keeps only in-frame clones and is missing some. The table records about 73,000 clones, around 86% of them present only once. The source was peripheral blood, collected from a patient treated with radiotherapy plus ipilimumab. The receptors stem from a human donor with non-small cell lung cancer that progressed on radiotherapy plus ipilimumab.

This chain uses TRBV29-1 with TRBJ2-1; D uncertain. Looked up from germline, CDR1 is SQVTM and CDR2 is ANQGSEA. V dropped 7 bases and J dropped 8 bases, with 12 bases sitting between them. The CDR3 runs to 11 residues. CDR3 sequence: CSGLDLDEQFF. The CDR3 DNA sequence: TGCAGCGGCCTGGACCTGGATGAGCAGTTCTTC.

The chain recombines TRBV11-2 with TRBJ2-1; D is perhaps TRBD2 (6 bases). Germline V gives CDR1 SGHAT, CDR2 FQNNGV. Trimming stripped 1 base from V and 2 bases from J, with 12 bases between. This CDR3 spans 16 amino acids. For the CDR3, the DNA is TGTGCCAGCAGCTTAGGGGCGGGACTTACCTACAATGAGCAGTTCTTC. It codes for CASSLGAGLTYNEQFF.

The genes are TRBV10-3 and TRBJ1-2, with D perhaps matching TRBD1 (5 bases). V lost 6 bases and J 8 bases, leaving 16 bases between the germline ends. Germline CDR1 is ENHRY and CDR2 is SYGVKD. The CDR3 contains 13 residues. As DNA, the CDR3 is TGTGCCATCAGGGTTGACAGCTCACAGGGCTACACCTTC. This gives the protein CAIRVDSSQGYTF.

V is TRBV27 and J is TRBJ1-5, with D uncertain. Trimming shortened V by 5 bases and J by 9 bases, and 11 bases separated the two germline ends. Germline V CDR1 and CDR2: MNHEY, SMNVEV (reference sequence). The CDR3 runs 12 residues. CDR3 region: CASSDYRGPQHF. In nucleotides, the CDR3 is TGTGCCAGCAGTGATTACCGTGGGCCCCAGCATTTT.

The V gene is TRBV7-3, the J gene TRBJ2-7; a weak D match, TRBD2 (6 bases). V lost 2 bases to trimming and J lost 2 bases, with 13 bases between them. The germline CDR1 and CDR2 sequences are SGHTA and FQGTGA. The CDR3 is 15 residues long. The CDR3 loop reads CASSLGGTPTYEQYF. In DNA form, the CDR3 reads TGTGCCAGCAGCTTAGGAGGGACGCCAACCTACGAGCAGTACTTC.

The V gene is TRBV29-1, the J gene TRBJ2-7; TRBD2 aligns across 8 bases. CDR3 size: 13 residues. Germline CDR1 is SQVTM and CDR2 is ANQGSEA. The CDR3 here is CSGGLGPRSEQYF. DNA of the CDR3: TGCAGTGGGGGACTAGGCCCTCGCTCCGAGCAGTACTTC.

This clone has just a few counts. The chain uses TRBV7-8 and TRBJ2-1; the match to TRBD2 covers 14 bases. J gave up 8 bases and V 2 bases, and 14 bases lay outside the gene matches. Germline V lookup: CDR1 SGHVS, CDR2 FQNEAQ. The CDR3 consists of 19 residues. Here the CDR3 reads CASSLSFPGLAGVPDEQFF. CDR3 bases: TGTGCCAGCAGCTTAAGTTTCCCGGGACTAGCGGGAGTTCCTGATGAGCAGTTCTTC. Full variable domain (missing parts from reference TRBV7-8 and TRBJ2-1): GAGVSQSPRYKVAKRGQDVALRCDPISGHVSLFWYQQALGQGPEFLTYFQNEAQLDKSGLPSDRFFAERPEGSVSTLKIQRTQQEDSAVYLCASSLSFPGLAGVPDEQFFGPGTRLTVL.